The 16 T cell receptor beta chains in this list originate from one sample, sequenced in a study of T cell responses to AZD1222 COVID-19 vaccine. Generated by immunoSEQ multiplex PCR, the TCRdb table keeps only in-frame clones and is missing some. The table has more than 150,000 clones, about 92% seen once; the top ten hold around 1.3%. This specimen consisted of peripheral blood, obtained 28 days after the second AZD1222 dose. The receptors stem from an adult who received the AZD1222 COVID-19 vaccine.

The V gene is TRBV28, the J gene TRBJ1-2; 7 positions agree with TRBD1. Germline-derived CDR1 and CDR2 are MDHEN and SYDVKM. The CDR3 runs 16 residues. Unmatched junction bases numbered 11, after V lost 3 bases and J lost 4 bases. CDR3 residues: CASSFEGAAALYGYTF. CDR3 nucleotides: TGTGCCAGCAGTTTCGAGGGGGCAGCGGCCCTCTATGGCTACACCTTC.

This chain uses TRBV19 with TRBJ1-5, with TRBD1 matching 7 bases. CDR1 LNHDA and CDR2 SQIVND come from the germline V gene (reference sequence). Trimming removed 10 bases from V and 4 bases from J; junction bases left unmatched: 13. The CDR3 spans 15 residues. CDR3 DNA sequence: TGTGCCACCCGATCCGGGACAGATGGGAATCAGCCCCAGCATTTT. This encodes CATRSGTDGNQPQHF.

The J gene is TRBJ1-2, the V gene TRBV6-2 or TRBV6-3, with TRBD1 as a possible D gene (5 bases). The length of the CDR3 is 15 residues. Deletions cut 2 bases from V and 6 bases from J, with 16 bases between. Per the germline V gene, CDR1 is MNHEY and CDR2 is SVGEGT. CDR3 protein: CASSYTLGHDNGYTF. Written as DNA, the CDR3 is TGTGCCAGCAGTTACACCCTCGGACATGACAATGGCTACACCTTC.

The CDR3 nucleotides are TGTGCCAGCTCACCAACAGCAGCGAACACTGAAGCTTTCTTT. It translates to CASSPTAANTEAFF. The rearrangement links TRBV18 to TRBJ1-1; no firm D call. The germline gives CDR1 KGHSH, CDR2 LQKENI. Trimming removed 2 bases at V and 1 base at J, with 8 bases between. The CDR3 loop spans 14 amino acids.

This sequence joins TRBV7-2 and TRBJ2-2; 7 bases agree with TRBD1. The CDR3 runs to 14 residues. Germline-derived CDR1 and CDR2 are SGHTA and FQGNSA. The junction had 7 bases not matched to a gene; V was cut back by 5 bases and J by 7 bases. The CDR3 loop is CASSPGGKDGELFF. Written as DNA, the CDR3 is TGTGCCAGCAGCCCAGGGGGAAAAGACGGGGAGCTGTTTTTT.

This chain connects TRBV18 to TRBJ2-7; D is possibly TRBD1 (6 bases). CDR1 and CDR2 (germline): KGHSH, LQKENI. This CDR3 spans 15 amino acids. With 3 bases removed from V and 0 bases from J, the gap between germline ends came to 12 bases. CDR3 in amino acids: CASSPRAGVSYEQYF. CDR3 in DNA: TGTGCCAGCTCACCCCGAGCAGGGGTCTCCTACGAGCAGTACTTC.

The J gene is TRBJ1-1, the V gene TRBV5-1; 8 bases line up with TRBD1. Trimming took 0 bases from V and 4 from J; bases not matched to a gene: 11. This CDR3 has 17 residues. CDR1 is SGHRS and CDR2 is YFSETQ in the germline V gene. This CDR3 is CASSLARRQGSSTEAFF. The CDR3 DNA sequence: TGCGCCAGCAGCTTGGCCCGACGACAGGGGTCGAGCACTGAAGCTTTCTTT.

J is TRBJ2-3 and V is TRBV7-3; TRBD2 is a possible D gene (7 bases). Germline CDR1 is SGHTA and CDR2 is FQGTGA. The CDR3 has 13 amino acids. Trimming removed 7 bases from V and 9 bases from J, with 17 bases in between. CDR3 loop: CASTLREGGTQYF. CDR3 DNA: TGTGCCAGCACCCTACGCGAGGGGGGGACGCAGTATTTT. The entire variable domain, with the rest obtained from reference TRBV7-3 and TRBJ2-3, is as follows: GAGVSQTPSNKVTEKGKYVELRCDPISGHTALYWYRQSLGQGPEFLIYFQGTGAADDSGLPNDRFFAVRPEGSVSTLKIQRTERGDSAVYLCASTLREGGTQYFGPGTRLTVL.

The rearrangement uses TRBV6-4 and TRBJ2-3, with TRBD1 as a possible D gene (5 bases). The V end was cut by 4 bases, the J end by 2 bases, with 7 bases between. The CDR3 totals 13 residues. Germline V lookup: CDR1 MRHNA, CDR2 SNTAGT. Here the CDR3 DNA reads TGTGCCAGCAGTGGACAGCCCACAGATACGCAGTATTTT. It codes for CASSGQPTDTQYF.

CDR3: CASSQARGLPNTGELFF. CDR3 nucleotides: TGCGCCAGCAGCCAGGCGAGGGGACTACCTAACACCGGGGAGCTGTTTTTT. The chain combines TRBV4-1 with TRBJ2-2; 7 bases map to TRBD2. Germline V CDR1 and CDR2: MGHRA, YSYEKL. J lost 2 bases, V lost 3 bases, and 9 bases had no gene match. The CDR3 has 17 amino acids.

V is TRBV29-1 and J is TRBJ2-1; D may be TRBD2 (6 bases). Germline V gives CDR1 SQVTM, CDR2 ANQGSEA. CDR3 length equals 11 residues. Trimming took 4 bases from V and 9 from J, leaving 10 bases between them. The CDR3, as DNA: TGCAGCGTTGTAATGCGGGGTGAGCAGTTCTTC. Its translation is CSVVMRGEQFF.

The rearrangement links TRBV9 to TRBJ2-2; weak D call: TRBD1 (6 bases). This CDR3 comprises 14 residues. Deletions cut 4 bases from V and 3 bases from J, with 10 bases between. CDR1 is SGDLS and CDR2 is YYNGEE in the germline V gene. The CDR3 loop reads CASSTTGYTGELFF. DNA of the CDR3: TGTGCCAGCAGCACTACAGGGTACACCGGGGAGCTGTTTTTT.

This clone was picked up one time. The chain links TRBV27 to TRBJ1-4, with TRBD1 identical over 9 bases. Trimming cost V 2 bases and J 2 bases; bases outside gene matches: 15. The CDR3 has 20 residues. Looked up from germline, CDR1 is MNHEY and CDR2 is SMNVEV (reference sequence). CDR3 loop: CASSLGPGTGTWRTNEKLFF. The CDR3 DNA reads as TGTGCCAGCAGTTTAGGACCCGGGACAGGGACATGGAGGACTAATGAAAAACTGTTTTTT.

CDR3 protein: CASGTSGGPYNEQFF. As DNA, the CDR3 is TGTGCCAGCGGGACTAGCGGGGGCCCTTACAATGAGCAGTTCTTC. This chain links TRBV2 with TRBJ2-1; 14 bases are a match to TRBD2. The germline gives CDR1 SNHLY, CDR2 FYNNEI. Trimming took 8 bases from V and 4 from J; bases not matched to a gene: 4. The CDR3 covers 15 residues.

This clone was observed once. The CDR3 loop is CASTSGQGGYNEQFF. The CDR3 DNA sequence: TGTGCCAGCACCAGCGGACAGGGAGGTTACAATGAGCAGTTCTTC. The genes are TRBV5-5 and TRBJ2-1; 8 bases match TRBD1. The trim removed 6 bases at V and 4 bases at J, leaving 9 bases unmatched. CDR1 is SGHKS, CDR2 YYEKEE, per germline (reference sequence). This CDR3 is built from 15 residues.

V usage is TRBV29-1 and J usage is TRBJ2-3, with 7 bases matching TRBD2. Unmatched junction bases numbered 9, after V lost 3 bases and J lost 3 bases. The CDR3 covers 15 residues. CDR1 SQVTM and CDR2 ANQGSEA come from the germline V gene. The CDR3 DNA reads as TGCAGCGTTGAGGGGGGGGAGGGCCGGACAGATACGCAGTATTTT. Protein: CSVEGGEGRTDTQYF.